This T cell receptor beta chain was recorded in a study of OX40 agonist ivuxolimab in advanced cancers. On the study more broadly: Given to patients was ivuxolimab, an agonistic anti-OX40 (CD134) antibody. Cohort: roughly 79% men, mean age roughly 60, aged roughly 23 to 79.

From germline, CDR1 is MNHEY and CDR2 SMNVEV (reference sequence). Trimming removed 6 bases from V and 3 bases from J, with 15 bases in between. CDR3 size: 15 residues. Autoimmune disease history or systemic immunosuppression led to patient exclusion. The table came from immunoSEQ multiplex PCR; TCRdb's copy has only in-frame clones and leaves some out. The sample has about 84,000 clones, roughly 87% seen once; the top ten hold about 0.2%. This clone came up a few times. The chain employs TRBV27 and TRBJ1-5, with D perhaps TRBD1 (6 bases). The clonotype originates from an adult with an advanced solid tumor such as melanoma, head and neck, liver or kidney cancer. The sample in question was CD4+ or CD8+ T cells sorted from blood, obtained in a trial of the OX40 agonist ivuxolimab. CDR3 sequence (DNA): TGTGCCAGCAGCCGAAGGGGGGCGTTCAATCAGCCCCAGCATTTT. It is translated as CASSRRGAFNQPQHF.